Below, 24 T cell receptor beta chains from the same sample are listed, as sequenced in a study of OX40 agonist ivuxolimab in advanced cancers. The table came from immunoSEQ multiplex PCR; TCRdb's copy has only in-frame clones and leaves some out. Here the sample spans tens of thousands of clones, approximately 84% being singletons. The material sequenced was CD4+ or CD8+ T cells sorted from blood, taken in a trial of the OX40 agonist ivuxolimab. The receptors stem from an adult with an advanced solid tumor such as melanoma, head and neck, liver or kidney cancer.

This clone was observed a handful of times. The V gene is TRBV19, the J gene TRBJ1-2; a weak D match, TRBD1 (5 bases). CDR3 length equals 14 residues. Trimming took 4 bases from V and 5 from J, leaving 14 bases between them. Germline CDR1 reads LNHDA; CDR2 reads SQIVND (reference sequence). CDR3: CASSKAGREYGYTF. CDR3 in DNA: TGTGCCAGTAGTAAGGCAGGGAGAGAATATGGCTACACCTTC.

The chain employs TRBV9 and TRBJ2-5; a weak D match, TRBD1 (5 bases). This CDR3 spans 14 amino acids. V gave up 1 base and J gave up 8 bases, with 15 bases separating them. Germline lookup yields CDR1 SGDLS and CDR2 YYNGEE. The CDR3 nucleotides read TGTGCCAGCAGCGTATGGCAGGGTGGGGAAACCCAGTACTTC. Its translation is CASSVWQGGETQYF.

This clone is labeled as medium-sized. The CDR3 coding sequence is TGTGCCAGCACCCGGGCTGGCGGGGCCTACAATGAGCAGTTCTTC. This encodes CASTRAGGAYNEQFF. The chain recombines TRBV7-8 with TRBJ2-1; possibly TRBD2 for D (6 bases). V lost 7 bases to trimming and J lost 2 bases, with 15 bases between them. This CDR3 has 15 residues. The germline gives CDR1 SGHVS, CDR2 FQNEAQ.

The V gene is TRBV7-2, the J gene TRBJ2-5, with D unresolved. CDR1 SGHTA and CDR2 FQGNSA come from the germline V gene. The V and J ends lost 5 bases and 7 bases respectively, with 8 bases between them. This CDR3 comprises 11 residues. The CDR3 loop reads CASSPPGTQYF. In DNA form, the CDR3 reads TGTGCCAGCAGCCCTCCGGGGACCCAGTACTTC.

The chain combines TRBV19 with TRBJ2-7; maybe TRBD2 (7 bases). This CDR3 comprises 15 residues. V gave up 8 bases and J gave up 6 bases, with 23 bases separating them. Germline-derived CDR1 and CDR2 are LNHDA and SQIVND (reference sequence). This CDR3 is CASSNPGGREGEQYF. The CDR3, as DNA: TGTGCCAGTTCCAATCCCGGGGGCAGGGAGGGCGAGCAGTACTTC. The full variable domain, its missing parts supplied by reference TRBV19 and TRBJ2-7, is DGGITQSPKYLFRKEGQNVTLSCEQNLNHDAMYWYRQDPGQGLRLIYYSQIVNDFQKGDIAEGYSVSREKKESFPLTVTSAQKNPTAFYLCASSNPGGREGEQYFGPGTRLTVT.

J is TRBJ2-3 and V is TRBV5-1; 14 bases fit TRBD2. Germline V CDR1 and CDR2: SGHRS, YFSETQ. There are 18 residues in the CDR3. With 0 bases clipped from V and 6 bases from J, the junction kept 9 bases outside the gene matches. The CDR3 nucleotides are TGCGCCAGCAGCTTGGAAGGGACTAGCGGGAGTCTTGGGGATACGCAGTATTTT. Its protein product is CASSLEGTSGSLGDTQYF. The entire variable domain, with the rest obtained from reference TRBV5-1 and TRBJ2-3, is as follows: KAGVTQTPRYLIKTRGQQVTLSCSPISGHRSVSWYQQTPGQGLQFLFEYFSETQRNKGNFPGRFSGRQFSNSRSEMNVSTLELGDSALYLCASSLEGTSGSLGDTQYFGPGTRLTVL.

The chain couples TRBV7-9 to TRBJ1-5; D remains ambiguous. V shed 5 bases and J shed 4 bases, with 6 bases lying between them. The CDR3 totals 12 residues. CDR1 and CDR2 from the germline V gene are SEHNR and FQNEAQ (reference sequence). For the CDR3, the DNA is TGTGCCAGCAGCCTAACAAATCAGCCCCAGCATTTT. This codes for CASSLTNQPQHF.

In its sample, this clone was seen once. V is TRBV5-5 and J is TRBJ1-1; the match to TRBD1 covers 8 bases. The CDR3 is 17 amino acids. Germline assignment: CDR1 SGHKS and CDR2 YYEKEE (reference sequence). The V gene end was trimmed by 3 bases and the J gene end by 2 bases; junction bases not matched to a gene: 12. CDR3 residues: CASSWRQGAGTNTEAFF. CDR3 sequence (DNA): TGTGCCAGCAGCTGGAGGCAGGGGGCCGGAACAAACACTGAAGCTTTCTTT.

The V gene is TRBV28, the J gene TRBJ1-5; D is ambiguous. Trimming left V 6 bases short and J 4 bases short, with 10 bases between. CDR1 and CDR2 from the germline V gene are MDHEN and SYDVKM. There are 13 residues in the CDR3. CDR3 nucleotide sequence: TGTGCCAGCAGATCCGTCCCTAATCAGCCCCAGCATTTT. Amino acid sequence: CASRSVPNQPQHF.

A word on this clone: One end of the junction does not line up with germline, which may come from a read error. The chain couples TRBV4-1 to TRBJ2-7, with 7 bases matching TRBD1. The germline gives CDR1 MGHRA, CDR2 YSYEKL. The CDR3 covers 16 residues. The chain's CDR3 is CASSPTGTANSYGQYF. For the CDR3, the DNA is TGCGCCAGCAGCCCCACGGGGACAGCCAACTCCTACGGGCAGTACTTC.

The V gene is TRBV5-5, the J gene TRBJ1-4; 8 positions match TRBD1. Germline trimming cut 4 bases from V and 6 bases from J; bases unmatched to any gene: 8. The germline gives CDR1 SGHKS, CDR2 YYEKEE (reference sequence). The CDR3 runs to 15 residues. CDR3 coding DNA: TGTGCCAGCAGCCCTCGACAGGGGCGGGATGAAAAACTGTTTTTT. As protein: CASSPRQGRDEKLFF.

The rearrangement links TRBV4-3 to TRBJ1-2; possibly TRBD1 for D (5 bases). Trimming cost V 2 bases and J 3 bases, with 16 bases left between them. Germline CDR1 is LGHNA and CDR2 is YSLEER. This CDR3 has 16 amino acids. The CDR3 nucleotides are TGCGCCAGCAGCCAACGGAACACCGGAGGGGACTATGGCTACACCTTC. Its translation: CASSQRNTGGDYGYTF.

V is TRBV4-1 and J is TRBJ2-7, with 9 bases fitting TRBD1. The CDR3 runs 16 residues. Losses at the gene ends were 4 bases for V and 2 bases for J; bases not matched to a gene: 9. Germline loops: CDR1 MGHRA, CDR2 YSYEKL. CDR3 DNA: TGCGCCAGCAGCCCGATCTGGACAGGGGCAACCTACGAGCAGTACTTC. This gives the protein CASSPIWTGATYEQYF.

The J gene is TRBJ2-7, the V gene TRBV12-5; D remains ambiguous. The length of the CDR3 is 13 residues. CDR1 and CDR2 from the germline V gene are LGHNT and FRNRAP. V lost 3 bases to trimming and J lost 2 bases, with 8 bases between them. The CDR3 loop is CASGLFDPYEQYF. The CDR3 DNA follows: TGTGCTAGTGGTTTATTTGACCCCTACGAGCAGTACTTC. Combining the CDR3 with reference TRBV12-5 and TRBJ2-7 gives the whole variable domain DARVTQTPRHKVTEMGQEVTMRCQPILGHNTVFWYRQTMMQGLELLAYFRNRAPLDDSGMPKDRFSAEMPDATLATLKIQPSEPRDSAVYFCASGLFDPYEQYFGPGTRLTVT.

The V gene is TRBV4-3, the J gene TRBJ2-5; D may be TRBD1 (6 bases). The closer fit of TRBJ2-7 to the DNA end suggests the J call may be wrong. The CDR3 runs to 15 residues. Germline V CDR1 and CDR2: LGHNA, YSLEER. The CDR3 region has the DNA TGCGCCAGCAGCCCCCTTGGGTCAGGGGCAGACGAGCAGTACTTC. Protein product: CASSPLGSGADEQYF.

The chain is built from TRBV19 and TRBJ2-3; TRBD2 matches at 15 bases. V trimming: 6 bases; J trimming: 7 bases; junction bases outside the gene matches: 5. The CDR3 totals 15 residues. Germline CDR1 reads LNHDA; CDR2 reads SQIVND (reference sequence). CDR3 bases: TGTGCCAGTAGCCCTGGACTAGCGGGAGGGTATACGCAGTATTTT. As protein: CASSPGLAGGYTQYF. Based on the CDR3 plus reference TRBV19 and TRBJ2-3, the full variable domain is DGGITQSPKYLFRKEGQNVTLSCEQNLNHDAMYWYRQDPGQGLRLIYYSQIVNDFQKGDIAEGYSVSREKKESFPLTVTSAQKNPTAFYLCASSPGLAGGYTQYFGPGTRLTVL.

The CDR3 bases are TGTGCCAGCAGCGGGGGACAGTTGAGCTCCTACGAGCAGTACTTC. Protein product: CASSGGQLSSYEQYF. J is TRBJ2-7 and V is TRBV5-4; TRBD1 matches at 7 bases. The germline V gene encodes CDR1 SGHNT and CDR2 YYREEE (reference sequence). This CDR3 spans 15 amino acids. Trimming cost V 4 bases and J 0 bases; bases outside gene matches: 7.

The chain uses TRBV4-1 and TRBJ2-5, with D perhaps TRBD2 (6 bases). The J call may be mistaken, given a closer DNA end match to TRBJ2-7. CDR1 MGHRA and CDR2 YSYEKL come from the germline V gene. The CDR3 extends over 15 amino acids. CDR3 in DNA: TGCGCCAGCAGCCAAGTAACGGGAGTGATCTACGAGCAGTACTTC. Encoded protein: CASSQVTGVIYEQYF.

The V and J genes are TRBV30 and TRBJ1-1; D possibly corresponds to TRBD1 (5 bases). This CDR3 comprises 16 residues. The V end lost 0 bases, the J end lost 0 bases, and 14 bases lay between the germline ends. Germline-derived CDR1 and CDR2 are GTSNPN and SVGIG (reference sequence). CDR3 nucleotides: TGTGCCTGGAGTGTACGGCGTCCAGGGATGAACACTGAAGCTTTCTTT. As protein: CAWSVRRPGMNTEAFF.

The genes are TRBV27 and TRBJ1-1; D call uncertain. V shed 2 bases and J shed 1 base, with 8 bases lying between them. CDR3 length: 14 amino acids. Germline CDR1 MNHEY, CDR2 SMNVEV (reference sequence). The CDR3: CASSLQHPNTEAFF. CDR3 nucleotides: TGTGCCAGCAGTTTACAACACCCGAACACTGAAGCTTTCTTT.

The rearrangement links TRBV7-9 to TRBJ2-7; tentative D call: TRBD2 (6 bases). V lost 5 bases, J lost 1 base, and 15 bases lay in between. This CDR3 spans 15 amino acids. The germline CDR1 and CDR2 sequences are SEHNR and FQNEAQ (reference sequence). The CDR3 protein is CASSPRPSVSYEQYF. CDR3 in DNA: TGTGCCAGCAGCCCTCGGCCTAGCGTGTCCTACGAGCAGTACTTC. The complete variable domain, with remaining parts taken from reference TRBV7-9 and TRBJ2-7, reads DTGVSQNPRHKITKRGQNVTFRCDPISEHNRLYWYRQTLGQGPEFLTYFQNEAQLEKSRLLSDRFSAERPKGSFSTLEIQRTEQGDSAMYLCASSPRPSVSYEQYFGPGTRLTVT.

This sequence joins TRBV7-2 and TRBJ2-7; perhaps TRBD2 as D (5 bases). The CDR3 contains 11 residues. The germline gives CDR1 SGHTA, CDR2 FQGNSA. The germline V and J ends were trimmed by 8 bases and 10 bases, with 15 bases remaining between them. The CDR3 region has the DNA TGTGCCAGCTCCCCGGGGAGAGCTCAGTACTTC. The encoded protein is CASSPGRAQYF.

This clone has a handful of counts. V and J are TRBV6-5 and TRBJ1-3; TRBD1 aligns across 9 bases. The germline CDR1 and CDR2 sequences are MNHEY and SVGAGI. The CDR3 spans 15 residues. V shed 7 bases, J shed 0 bases, and the junction held 4 bases outside the gene matches. The CDR3 bases are TGTGCCAGCATACGGGACAGGGCCTCTGGAAACACCATATATTTT. The encoded protein is CASIRDRASGNTIYF.

The chain combines TRBV5-8 with TRBJ2-3; D ambiguous. CDR1 is SGHTS and CDR2 is YDEGEE in the germline V gene. With 2 bases removed from V and 5 bases from J, the gap between germline ends came to 12 bases. The CDR3 covers 14 residues. The CDR3 protein is CASSFVGLGDTQYF. CDR3 nucleotide sequence: TGTGCCAGCAGCTTTGTGGGATTAGGAGATACGCAGTATTTT.